These 32 T cell receptor beta chains were all obtained from the same sample, sequenced in a study of blood T cells in healthy people across ages (dated by TCRdb to between 2015 and 2016). Library preparation was by 5' RACE. The data were produced on an Illumina HiSeq 2500. A second PCR of about 7 to 12 cycles was performed with a sample-barcoded 5' primer and a J-beta primer mix. TCRdb trimmed the raw reads at Q25, called clones with MiXCR and kept productive beta chains. Each entry is one CDR3 protein sequence, shown with its most common DNA and genes. The sample profile shows about 500,000 distinct CDR3 sequences; 24% of them were found once. The top ten constitute 8.5% to 9.5% of the sample. This sample was also put to use in a study of T cells of mothers and their children.

The sample consisted of blood. Source of these receptors: a boy aged 10-17 years in good health.

This clonotype turned up a few times. The gene calls are TRBV9 and TRBJ1-6, with D uncertain. The CDR3 has 14 residues. Trimming removed 4 bases from V and 6 bases from J, with 11 bases in between. Per germline, CDR1 SGDLS and CDR2 YYNGEE. The CDR3 loop is CASSPKTINSPLHF. The CDR3 region has the DNA TGTGCCAGCAGCCCCAAGACGATTAATTCACCCCTCCACTTT. The whole variable domain, remainder taken from reference TRBV9 and TRBJ1-6, is DSGVTQTPKHLITATGQRVTLRCSPRSGDLSVYWYQQSLDQGLQFLIQYYNGEERAKGNILERFSAQQFPDLHSELNLSSLELGDSALYFCASSPKTINSPLHFGNGTRLTVT.

CDR3 DNA: TGTGCCAGCATTTTAGCCGGGGGCTATGGCTACACCTTC. This translates into CASILAGGYGYTF. This rearrangement joins TRBV2 to TRBJ1-2; maybe TRBD1 (5 bases). The CDR3 is made up of 13 amino acids. Germline CDR1 SNHLY, CDR2 FYNNEI. Trimming removed 7 bases from V and 4 bases from J, with 13 bases in between.

The rearrangement links TRBV21-1 to TRBJ1-2; the tabulated D call, TRBD1, remains unverified against the DNA. TRBV21-1 is annotated as a pseudogene. The CDR3 is 14 residues long. CDR3 nucleotides: TGTGCCAGATTGGGGGGCGGGACAGTCTATGGCTACACCTTC. Translation gives CARLGGGTVYGYTF.

In this sample, this clonotype turned up a few times. The chain couples TRBV5-1 to TRBJ2-1, with a weak D call TRBD2 (6 bases). CDR1 and CDR2 (germline): SGHRS, YFSETQ. The CDR3 length is 14 residues. The ends were cut back, 4 bases at V and 6 bases at J, with 14 bases in the middle. CDR3 in amino acids: CASSRRDSTNEQFF. The CDR3 bases are TGCGCCAGCAGCCGCCGGGACTCCACCAATGAGCAGTTCTTC. Filled out from reference TRBV5-1 and TRBJ2-1, the complete variable domain reads KAGVTQTPRYLIKTRGQQVTLSCSPISGHRSVSWYQQTPGQGLQFLFEYFSETQRNKGNFPGRFSGRQFSNSRSEMNVSTLELGDSALYLCASSRRDSTNEQFFGPGTRLTVL.

The chain has TRBV7-3 and TRBJ1-1; D is unresolved. Germline values: CDR1 SGHTA, CDR2 FQGTGA. CDR3 length: 13 residues. The V end lost 0 bases, the J end lost 5 bases, and 7 bases lay between the germline ends. The CDR3 DNA is TGTGCCAGCAGCTTAACTACTGGAACTGAAGCTTTCTTT. As protein: CASSLTTGTEAFF. The whole variable domain, filled in from reference TRBV7-3 and TRBJ1-1, reads GAGVSQTPSNKVTEKGKYVELRCDPISGHTALYWYRQSLGQGPEFLIYFQGTGAADDSGLPNDRFFAVRPEGSVSTLKIQRTERGDSAVYLCASSLTTGTEAFFGQGTRLTVV.

This clonotype has just a few counts. This chain joins TRBV28 and TRBJ2-4; D remains ambiguous. Germline assignment: CDR1 MDHEN and CDR2 SYDVKM. The CDR3 is made up of 15 amino acids. Trimming shortened V by 3 bases and J by 2 bases, and 11 bases separated the two germline ends. CDR3 coding DNA: TGTGCCAGCAGTTTTCGAAGGCCCCCCAAAAACATTCAGTACTTC. Encoded protein: CASSFRRPPKNIQYF.

This clonotype showed up many times. The rearrangement uses TRBV3-1 and TRBJ2-7, with D unclear. With 5 bases removed from V and 5 bases from J, the gap between germline ends came to 13 bases. The CDR3 spans 13 residues. The V gene's germline CDR1 is LGHDT and CDR2 YNNKEL (reference sequence). This CDR3 is CASSDTSRDEQYF. DNA for the CDR3: TGTGCCAGCAGCGATACTTCTAGGGACGAGCAGTACTTC.

This clonotype has more than one count but fewer than ten. Here the CDR3 DNA reads TGCAGTGCTAGAAAACTTACAGGGGGTTCGGCATACGAGCAGTACTTC. This translates into CSARKLTGGSAYEQYF. The chain uses TRBV20-1 and TRBJ2-5, with TRBD1 matching over 8 bases. TRBJ2-7 explains the end of the DNA better; the J call may be wrong. The CDR3 is 16 amino acids. The germline CDR1 and CDR2 sequences are DFQATT and SNEGSKA (reference sequence).

The table lists this clonotype with a few counts. The J gene is TRBJ2-6, the V gene TRBV6-1; D call uncertain. The V end lost 5 bases, the J end lost 2 bases, and 13 bases lay between the germline ends. Germline loops: CDR1 MNHNS, CDR2 SASEGT. The CDR3 totals 16 residues. For the CDR3, the DNA is TGTGCCAGCAGTCTAAATTCCCCGGCTGGGGCCAACGTCCTGACTTTC. It yields the protein CASSLNSPAGANVLTF.

This clonotype was seen a few times. V usage is TRBV28 and J usage is TRBJ2-3; the match to TRBD1 covers 10 bases. CDR3 size: 15 residues. Germline CDR1 and CDR2: MDHEN and SYDVKM. With 5 bases clipped from V and 7 bases from J, the junction kept 9 bases outside the gene matches. The CDR3 protein is CASSLGQGGQNTQYF. The CDR3 coding sequence is TGTGCCAGCAGTCTTGGACAGGGGGGCCAAAATACGCAGTATTTT.

This sequence joins TRBV7-9 and TRBJ2-3; 13 bases are a match to TRBD2. Germline assignment: CDR1 SEHNR and CDR2 FQNEAQ (reference sequence). The CDR3 covers 17 residues. With 2 bases clipped from V and 4 bases from J, the junction kept 6 bases outside the gene matches. The DNA for the CDR3 is TGTGCCAGCAGCTTACCGGGACTAGCGGGGTCCCCAGATACGCAGTATTTT. Translating it yields CASSLPGLAGSPDTQYF.

This clonotype was recorded many times. The V call is TRBV27, the J call TRBJ2-1, with TRBD2 matching 12 bases. The germline gives CDR1 MNHEY, CDR2 SMNVEV (reference sequence). CDR3 size: 16 residues. Unmatched junction bases numbered 6, after V lost 5 bases and J lost 4 bases. CDR3 sequence (DNA): TGTGCCAGCAGTCCGCTAGCGGGAGGGAGGTACAATGAGCAGTTCTTC. Amino acids: CASSPLAGGRYNEQFF.

The chain recombines TRBV6-5 with TRBJ2-7; D may be TRBD1 or TRBD2 (5 bases each). There are 13 residues in the CDR3. The germline V gene encodes CDR1 MNHEY and CDR2 SVGAGI. V lost 8 bases and J 6 bases, leaving 17 bases between the germline ends. The CDR3 here is CASSMRGGGEQYF. In DNA form, the CDR3 reads TGTGCCAGCTCAATGAGGGGCGGAGGCGAGCAGTACTTC.

The rearrangement links TRBV13 to TRBJ2-3; the D is unclear. CDR3 length: 13 amino acids. Germline V CDR1 and CDR2: PRHDT, FYEKMQ (reference sequence). V dropped 4 bases and J dropped 3 bases, with 8 bases sitting between them. DNA of the CDR3: TGTGCCAGCAGCTCTAAAATTACAGATACGCAGTATTTT. This encodes CASSSKITDTQYF.

This clonotype was counted a few times. The chain links TRBV27 to TRBJ2-7; D remains ambiguous. Germline CDR1 is MNHEY and CDR2 is SMNVEV (reference sequence). This CDR3 spans 14 amino acids. V was shortened by 10 bases and J by 1 base, with 17 bases between the two germline ends. DNA for the CDR3: TGTGCCACCATGGTCCGGCACCCTTCCTACGAGCAGTACTTC. As protein: CATMVRHPSYEQYF.

This clonotype was seen only a few times. The chain couples TRBV6-6 to TRBJ1-4; 7 positions agree with TRBD1. Germline loops: CDR1 MNHNY, CDR2 SVGAGI (reference sequence). The CDR3 consists of 12 residues. V shed 7 bases and J 8 bases; nucleotides not matched to a gene: 4. The CDR3 protein is CASTPDREKLFF. DNA of the CDR3: TGTGCCAGCACCCCGGACAGGGAAAAACTGTTTTTT.

This clonotype appeared a few times. The chain employs TRBV5-5 and TRBJ1-1, with no clear D. This CDR3 has 16 amino acids. The germline CDR1 and CDR2 sequences are SGHKS and YYEKEE (reference sequence). Trimming cost V 2 bases and J 0 bases, with 14 bases left between them. CDR3 amino acids: CASSFGGAGLNTEAFF. The CDR3 nucleotides read TGTGCCAGCAGCTTTGGCGGAGCGGGTTTGAACACTGAAGCTTTCTTT.

This clonotype was found a few times. DNA of the CDR3: TGCAGCGTCCAACAAAACCCTCGGGACGGACCCTGGTCGGTCAAAAACATTCAGTACTTC. Protein sequence: CSVQQNPRDGPWSVKNIQYF. The chain carries TRBV29-1 and TRBJ2-4; D may correspond to TRBD1 or TRBD2 (5 bases each). Germline CDR1 reads SQVTM; CDR2 reads ANQGSEA. Trimming stripped 6 bases from V and 3 bases from J, with 33 bases between. The CDR3 consists of 20 residues.

This chain connects TRBV4-1 to TRBJ1-4; 7 bases fit TRBD1. Germline loops: CDR1 MGHRA, CDR2 YSYEKL. Germline trimming cut 4 bases from V and 0 bases from J; bases unmatched to any gene: 5. This CDR3 is 16 amino acids long. The CDR3 nucleotides read TGCGCCAGCAGCCGCACAGGGGAATCAACTAATGAAAAACTGTTTTTT. Protein: CASSRTGESTNEKLFF.

The chain uses TRBV4-3 and TRBJ1-1; TRBD1 matches 7 bases. This CDR3 region has 17 residues. Germline V gene lookup returns CDR1 LGHNA and CDR2 YSLEER. Unmatched junction bases numbered 7, after V lost 0 bases and J lost 0 bases. The CDR3 coding sequence is TGCGCCAGCAGCCAAGACCTCGCGGGACAGCTGAACACTGAAGCTTTCTTT. As protein: CASSQDLAGQLNTEAFF.

This clonotype was observed a handful of times. The genes are TRBV6-2 or TRBV6-3 and TRBJ2-5, with TRBD1 as a possible D gene (6 bases). The CDR3 totals 14 residues. Trimming cost V 8 bases and J 2 bases, with 15 bases left between them. Germline loops: CDR1 MNHEY, CDR2 SVGEGT. The CDR3 coding sequence is TGTGCCAGCCGAACGGACAGATTACAAGAGACCCAGTACTTC. Protein sequence: CASRTDRLQETQYF.

This clonotype was found a few times. The chain uses TRBV9 and TRBJ2-1; no clear D. The CDR3 has 15 amino acids. Trimming took off 0 bases at V and 5 bases at J, with 12 bases between the two ends. Germline values: CDR1 SGDLS, CDR2 YYNGEE. The CDR3 region is CASSVVPTSDNEQFF. The CDR3 DNA follows: TGTGCCAGCAGCGTAGTCCCTACTTCCGACAATGAGCAGTTCTTC. The full variable domain, rest sourced from reference TRBV9 and TRBJ2-1, is DSGVTQTPKHLITATGQRVTLRCSPRSGDLSVYWYQQSLDQGLQFLIQYYNGEERAKGNILERFSAQQFPDLHSELNLSSLELGDSALYFCASSVVPTSDNEQFFGPGTRLTVL.

This rearrangement joins TRBV12-5 to TRBJ2-5; D may be TRBD2 (5 bases). The germline V gene encodes CDR1 LGHNT and CDR2 FRNRAP. V shed 7 bases and J shed 10 bases, with 19 bases lying between them. The CDR3 sequence is 13 residues long. This CDR3 reads CASADWVGMGQYF. For the CDR3, the DNA is TGTGCTAGTGCGGATTGGGTCGGGATGGGCCAGTACTTC.

This clonotype was counted only a few times. This chain uses TRBV6-2 or TRBV6-3 with TRBJ2-3, with no clear D. The CDR3 has 15 residues. Trimming stripped 3 bases from V and 1 base from J, with 11 bases between. Germline V lookup: CDR1 MNHEY, CDR2 SVGEGT. The CDR3 DNA reads TGTGCCAGCAGTTATCAGGTCAGACGCACAGATACGCAGTATTTT. Translated: CASSYQVRRTDTQYF.

This clonotype was detected a few times. The chain employs TRBV28 and TRBJ1-1; maybe TRBD1 (5 bases). CDR3 length: 13 amino acids. Trimming pared 3 bases from V and 5 bases from J, leaving 10 bases between. CDR1 and CDR2 from the germline V gene are MDHEN and SYDVKM. As DNA, the CDR3 is TGTGCCAGCAGTTTGCAGGGTTGGACTGAAGCTTTCTTT. Protein product: CASSLQGWTEAFF.

The chain combines TRBV11-1 with TRBJ2-5, with D perhaps matching TRBD2 (5 bases). The CDR3 has 14 amino acids. The germline CDR1 and CDR2 sequences are SGHAT and FQDESV (reference sequence). Trimming pared 0 bases from V and 5 bases from J, leaving 10 bases between. CDR3 sequence (DNA): TGTGCCAGCAGCTTAGCGCTCGGCGGGGAGACCCAGTACTTC. Protein sequence: CASSLALGGETQYF.

CDR3 nucleotides: TGCGCCAGCAGCCAAGATCGCCTAGCGAGACAAGAGCAGTACTTC. Translation gives CASSQDRLARQEQYF. The chain is built from TRBV4-3 and TRBJ2-7; possibly TRBD2 for D (6 bases). The V and J ends lost 0 bases and 7 bases respectively, with 16 bases between them. Germline loops: CDR1 LGHNA, CDR2 YSLEER. CDR3 length equals 15 residues.

This clonotype was seen a few times. The J gene is TRBJ1-2, the V gene TRBV7-8; 7 positions match TRBD1. CDR3 length: 15 amino acids. J gave up 3 bases and V 1 base, and 5 bases lay outside the gene matches. Germline V lookup: CDR1 SGHVS, CDR2 FQNEAQ. CDR3 sequence reads: CASSLGGQDHYGYTF. The CDR3 DNA reads as TGTGCCAGCAGCTTAGGAGGACAGGACCACTATGGCTACACCTTC.

The chain combines TRBV9 with TRBJ2-3; 8 bases align to TRBD2. This CDR3 comprises 16 residues. Trimming removed 0 bases from V and 2 bases from J; junction bases left unmatched: 5. Germline assignment: CDR1 SGDLS and CDR2 YYNGEE. The CDR3 DNA is TGTGCCAGCAGCGTAGGAGGCGGGGGGATCACAGATACGCAGTATTTT. It yields the protein CASSVGGGGITDTQYF. The complete variable domain, with remaining parts taken from reference TRBV9 and TRBJ2-3, reads DSGVTQTPKHLITATGQRVTLRCSPRSGDLSVYWYQQSLDQGLQFLIQYYNGEERAKGNILERFSAQQFPDLHSELNLSSLELGDSALYFCASSVGGGGITDTQYFGPGTRLTVL.

V usage is TRBV7-2 and J usage is TRBJ2-7; D assignment may be TRBD1 or TRBD2 (6 bases each). V lost 1 base to trimming and J lost 4 bases, with 14 bases between them. The V gene's germline CDR1 is SGHTA and CDR2 FQGNSA. This CDR3 comprises 15 residues. The CDR3 spells CASSLEEGGIYEQYF. In DNA, the CDR3 is TGTGCCAGCAGCTTAGAGGAGGGGGGAATATACGAGCAGTACTTC.

This clonotype was detected ten times or more. The chain has TRBV7-9 and TRBJ2-1; D uncertain. V was trimmed by 2 bases and J by 4 bases, leaving 12 bases between them. The germline V gene has CDR1 SEHNR and CDR2 FQNEAQ (reference sequence). CDR3 size: 15 residues. The CDR3 reads CASSLRLTKYNEQFF. The CDR3 DNA follows: TGTGCCAGCAGCTTAAGACTTACAAAATACAATGAGCAGTTCTTC.

The V call is TRBV6-5, the J call TRBJ1-1; the D gene is possibly TRBD1 (5 bases). The V end lost 0 bases, the J end lost 5 bases, and 13 bases lay between the germline ends. The CDR3 runs 15 residues. Germline loops: CDR1 MNHEY, CDR2 SVGAGI. DNA for the CDR3: TGTGCCAGCAGTTACTCTGACAGACCAGGTACTGAAGCTTTCTTT. Amino acids: CASSYSDRPGTEAFF.